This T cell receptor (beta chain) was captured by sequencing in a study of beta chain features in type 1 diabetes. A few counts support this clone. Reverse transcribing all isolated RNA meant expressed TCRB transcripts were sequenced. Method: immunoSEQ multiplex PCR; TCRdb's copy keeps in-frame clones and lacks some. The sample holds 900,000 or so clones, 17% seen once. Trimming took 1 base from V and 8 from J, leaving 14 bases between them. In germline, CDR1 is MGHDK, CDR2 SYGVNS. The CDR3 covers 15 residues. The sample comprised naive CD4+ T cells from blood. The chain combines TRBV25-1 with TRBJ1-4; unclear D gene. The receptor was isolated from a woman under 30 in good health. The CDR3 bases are TGTGCCAGCAGTGAATTGGGTAGGGTGCGAGAAAAACTGTTTTTT. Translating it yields CASSELGRVREKLFF.